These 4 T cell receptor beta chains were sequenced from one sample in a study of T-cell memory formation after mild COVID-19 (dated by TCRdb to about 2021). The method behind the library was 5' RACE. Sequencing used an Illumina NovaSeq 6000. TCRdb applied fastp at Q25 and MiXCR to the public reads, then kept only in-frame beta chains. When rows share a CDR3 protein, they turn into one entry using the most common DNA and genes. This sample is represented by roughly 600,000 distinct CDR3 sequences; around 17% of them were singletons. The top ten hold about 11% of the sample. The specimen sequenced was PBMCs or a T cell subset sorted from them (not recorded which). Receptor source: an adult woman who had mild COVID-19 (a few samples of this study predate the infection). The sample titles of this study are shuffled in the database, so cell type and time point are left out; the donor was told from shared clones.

The CDR3 region is CASSQGQLAEAFF. CDR3 DNA sequence: TGTGCCAGCAGCCAGGGACAACTCGCTGAAGCTTTCTTT. The chain couples TRBV3-1 to TRBJ1-1, with D tentatively TRBD1 (6 bases). V was trimmed by 3 bases and J by 6 bases, leaving 11 bases between them. CDR1 is LGHDT and CDR2 is YNNKEL in the germline V gene (reference sequence). The CDR3 is made up of 13 amino acids.

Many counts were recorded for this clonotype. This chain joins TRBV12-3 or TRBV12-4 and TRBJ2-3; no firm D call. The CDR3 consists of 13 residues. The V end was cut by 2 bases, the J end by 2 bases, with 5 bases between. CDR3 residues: CASSLPNTDTQYF. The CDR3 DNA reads TGTGCCAGCAGTTTACCTAACACAGATACGCAGTATTTT.

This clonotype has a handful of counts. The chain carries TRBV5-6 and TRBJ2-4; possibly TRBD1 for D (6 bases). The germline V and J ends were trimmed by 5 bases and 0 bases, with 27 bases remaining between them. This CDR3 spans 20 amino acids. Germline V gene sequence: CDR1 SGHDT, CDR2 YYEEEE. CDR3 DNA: TGTGCCAGCAGACTGCGGCGCCCGACAGGCGATGTACTAGCCAAAAACATTCAGTACTTC. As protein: CASRLRRPTGDVLAKNIQYF.

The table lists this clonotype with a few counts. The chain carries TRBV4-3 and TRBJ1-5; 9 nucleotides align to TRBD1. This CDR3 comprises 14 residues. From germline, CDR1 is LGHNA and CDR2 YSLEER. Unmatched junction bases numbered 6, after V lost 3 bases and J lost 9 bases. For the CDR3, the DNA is TGCGCCAGCAGCCACGGACAGGGGACCGCGCCCCAGCATTTT. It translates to CASSHGQGTAPQHF.